The 30 T cell receptor beta chains below come from one sample, sequenced in a study of post-analysis software for immune sequencing data. Overall study results and limits: Included in a set of 5 or 6 TRBV segments more frequent in patients than controls were TRBV5-6, TRBV5-1 and TRBV20-1.

The antigens of these receptors remain unknown. TCR beta cDNA libraries included unique molecular identifiers. TCRdb used MiXCR to reprocess the PCR reads, holding one entry per CDR3 protein. The sample consists of 350,000 to 450,000 distinct CDR3 sequences, about a third of them appearing once. The sequencing sample was made of blood. Source of these receptors: a girl aged 10-17 years with multiple sclerosis.

The sample holds a few counts of this clonotype. The chain has TRBV10-3 and TRBJ1-2, with no clear D. The CDR3 contains 13 residues. Germline V CDR1 and CDR2: ENHRY, SYGVKD. The V end lost 4 bases, the J end lost 6 bases, and 12 bases lay between the germline ends. CDR3 coding DNA: TGTGCCATCAGTGCGGGAGGTACCGATGGCTACACCTTC. Encoded protein: CAISAGGTDGYTF.

The chain links TRBV6-1 to TRBJ2-7, with 7 bases matching TRBD1. With 5 bases clipped from V and 0 bases from J, the junction kept 13 bases outside the gene matches. This CDR3 has 17 residues. Germline loops: CDR1 MNHNS, CDR2 SASEGT. The CDR3 region has the DNA TGTGCCAGCAGTCTAAGACTCACTCGGGACAGCTCCTACGAGCAGTACTTC. Its protein product is CASSLRLTRDSSYEQYF.

In regard to this clonotype: A read error may be the cause here, since a much bigger clone is one base away. The chain employs TRBV5-1 and TRBJ2-5, with D perhaps matching TRBD2 (6 bases). CDR3 length equals 14 residues. Germline CDR1 reads SGHRS; CDR2 reads YFSETQ. The CDR3 is CVSNLGGNQETQYF. As DNA, the CDR3 is TGCGTCAGCAACTTGGGGGGAAACCAAGAGACCCAGTACTTC.

The chain is built from TRBV2 and TRBJ1-5; unclear D gene. The V end lost 3 bases, the J end lost 0 bases, and 9 bases lay between the germline ends. Germline CDR1 reads SNHLY; CDR2 reads FYNNEI. The CDR3 spans 15 residues. The CDR3 protein is CASSEGGYSNQPQHF. The CDR3 coding sequence is TGTGCCAGCAGTGAGGGCGGATATAGCAATCAGCCCCAGCATTTT.

This chain uses TRBV6-4 with TRBJ2-3; 10 bases map to TRBD2. The J segment lost 2 bases and the V segment lost 4 bases, leaving 3 bases of the junction unmatched. The CDR3 is 15 amino acids. Germline CDR1 and CDR2: MRHNA and SNTAGT. The CDR3 DNA sequence: TGTGCCAGCAGTGCAACTAGCGGGGACACAGATACGCAGTATTTT. It is translated as CASSATSGDTDTQYF.

The rearrangement joins TRBV5-1 to TRBJ2-1, with 9 positions matching TRBD1. Unmatched junction bases numbered 7, after V lost 5 bases and J lost 4 bases. This CDR3 is built from 15 residues. Per the germline V gene, CDR1 is SGHRS and CDR2 is YFSETQ. CDR3 in amino acids: CASSTTGTGYNEQFF. The CDR3 nucleotides are TGCGCCAGCAGTACCACCGGGACAGGGTACAATGAGCAGTTCTTC.

Turning to this clonotype: An end of the junction differs from the germline gene, which may be a read error. The chain recombines TRBV7-3 with TRBJ2-7; TRBD1 matches 9 bases. Matching the DNA end better, TRBJ2-1 makes the J call doubtful. Germline V gene sequence: CDR1 SGHTA, CDR2 FQGTGA. This CDR3 has 15 residues. Here the CDR3 reads CASSSIQGAGNGQFF. The CDR3 region has the DNA TGTGCCAGCAGCTCGATACAGGGGGCTGGCAATGGGCAGTTCTTC.

This clonotype was observed a few times. The chain combines TRBV7-2 with TRBJ2-6; 9 nucleotides align to TRBD1. The CDR3 loop spans 17 amino acids. The ends lost 4 bases at V and 4 bases at J; junction bases unmatched: 8. Germline lookup yields CDR1 SGHTA and CDR2 FQGNSA. In nucleotides, the CDR3 is TGTGCCAGCAGCTACCGGACAGGGGCAGGGGGGGCCAACGTCCTGACTTTC. As protein: CASSYRTGAGGANVLTF. The variable domain in full, completed from reference TRBV7-2 and TRBJ2-6, reads GAGVSQSPSNKVTEKGKDVELRCDPISGHTALYWYRQSLGQGLEFLIYFQGNSAPDKSGLPSDRFSAERTGGSVSTLTIQRTQQEDSAVYLCASSYRTGAGGANVLTFGAGSRLTVL.

The chain uses TRBV20-1 and TRBJ2-5; possible D gene TRBD1, 5 bases. Germline-derived CDR1 and CDR2 are DFQATT and SNEGSKA (reference sequence). This CDR3 is built from 16 residues. V was cut by 1 base and J by 2 bases, with 17 bases left in between. CDR3 sequence reads: CSARGSSGWNQETQYF. The CDR3 DNA follows: TGCAGTGCTAGAGGGTCGTCAGGGTGGAATCAAGAGACCCAGTACTTC.

The V and J genes are TRBV7-3 and TRBJ2-7; D ambiguous. Between the trimmed V and J ends, which lost 5 bases and 0 bases, there was a span of 11 bases. CDR3 length: 14 residues. The germline V gene has CDR1 SGHTA and CDR2 FQGTGA. The CDR3 bases are TGTGCCAGCAGCCTGGACGCGATCTCCTACGAGCAGTACTTC. This encodes CASSLDAISYEQYF.

The chain has TRBV11-2 and TRBJ1-6; no clear D gene. Trimming took 2 bases from V and 14 from J, leaving 10 bases between them. The germline V gene encodes CDR1 SGHAT and CDR2 FQNNGV. The CDR3 runs 12 residues. CDR3 in DNA: TGTGCCAGCAGCTTATTCACCGGAGCCCTCCACTTT. This encodes CASSLFTGALHF.

This chain links TRBV4-2 with TRBJ2-5, with D unclear. V shed 2 bases and J shed 2 bases, with 3 bases lying between them. This CDR3 region has 12 residues. CDR1 and CDR2 (germline): LGHNA, YNFKEQ. In DNA form, the CDR3 reads TGTGCCAGCAGCCAAAATCAAGAGACCCAGTACTTC. It encodes CASSQNQETQYF.

This sequence joins TRBV5-1 and TRBJ2-1; 10 bases are shared with TRBD2. This CDR3 is built from 15 residues. The germline V gene encodes CDR1 SGHRS and CDR2 YFSETQ. V lost 2 bases to trimming and J lost 2 bases; unmatched junction nucleotides: 1. For the CDR3, the DNA is TGCGCCAGCAGCTTTAGCGGGGGGCCCTACAATGAGCAGTTCTTC. It encodes CASSFSGGPYNEQFF.

The chain uses TRBV2 and TRBJ2-7; D might be TRBD1 (5 bases). V lost 10 bases to trimming and J lost 1 base, with 8 bases between them. Germline values: CDR1 SNHLY, CDR2 FYNNEI. CDR3 size: 11 residues. CDR3 protein: CATRQSYEQYF. The DNA of the CDR3 is TGTGCCACCCGACAGTCCTACGAGCAGTACTTC.

The chain links TRBV27 to TRBJ2-5; 7 nucleotides align to TRBD1. The end of the DNA fits TRBJ2-7 better, so the J call may be wrong. Germline CDR1 reads MNHEY; CDR2 reads SMNVEV (reference sequence). The CDR3 is made up of 15 amino acids. The DNA for the CDR3 is TGTGCCAGCAGGGGCTCGACAGGGAACCCCTACGAGCAGTACTTC. Translated: CASRGSTGNPYEQYF.

The rearrangement joins TRBV5-1 to TRBJ2-3; maybe TRBD1 (5 bases). The ends were cut back, 2 bases at V and 7 bases at J, with 17 bases in the middle. CDR3 length: 15 amino acids. Germline CDR1 is SGHRS and CDR2 is YFSETQ. For the CDR3, the DNA is TGCGCCAGCAGCTTCCAGGGTACGCGTGATAATACGCAGTATTTT. Its translation: CASSFQGTRDNTQYF.

J is TRBJ2-1 and V is TRBV7-2, with 7 positions matching TRBD2. CDR1 and CDR2 (germline): SGHTA, FQGNSA. The length of the CDR3 is 15 residues. The trim removed 0 bases at V and 2 bases at J, leaving 1 base unmatched. The CDR3 bases are TGTGCCAGCAGCTTAGCGGGGGGGGCCTACAATGAGCAGTTCTTC. Residues: CASSLAGGAYNEQFF.

The chain couples TRBV2 to TRBJ2-7, with D possibly being TRBD2 (5 bases). CDR3 length: 15 amino acids. The V end was cut by 5 bases, the J end by 6 bases, with 20 bases between. The germline gives CDR1 SNHLY, CDR2 FYNNEI. CDR3 DNA: TGTGCCAGCAGTTGGAGGAAGACACTGTTGCCCGAGCAGTACTTC. This encodes CASSWRKTLLPEQYF.

V is TRBV5-1 and J is TRBJ1-5, with 7 bases aligning to TRBD1. V shed 4 bases and J 3 bases; nucleotides not matched to a gene: 7. The CDR3 totals 15 residues. CDR1 and CDR2 (germline): SGHRS, YFSETQ. The CDR3 protein is CASSPGQNNNQPQHF. The CDR3 region has the DNA TGCGCCAGCAGCCCGGGACAGAACAACAATCAGCCCCAGCATTTT.

The chain has TRBV7-2 and TRBJ1-5; D is uncertain. This CDR3 spans 15 amino acids. V lost 5 bases and J lost 4, with 15 bases in between. Per the germline V gene, CDR1 is SGHTA and CDR2 is FQGNSA. The CDR3 is CASSRAPQTNQPQHF. The CDR3 coding sequence is TGTGCCAGCAGCCGCGCCCCCCAAACAAATCAGCCCCAGCATTTT.

V and J are TRBV12-3 or TRBV12-4 and TRBJ2-7, with D possibly being TRBD1 (6 bases). V dropped 4 bases and J dropped 3 bases, with 13 bases sitting between them. This CDR3 region has 14 residues. CDR3 protein: CASSSQGTLYEQYF. DNA of the CDR3: TGTGCCAGCAGTTCTCAGGGGACCCTCTACGAGCAGTACTTC.

A few counts support this clonotype. The V call is TRBV24-1, the J call TRBJ2-5; 9 positions match TRBD1. In germline, CDR1 is KGHDR, CDR2 SFDVKD. With 4 bases clipped from V and 7 bases from J, the junction kept 15 bases outside the gene matches. This CDR3 contains 17 residues. CDR3 residues: CATSDLTGGVGPGTQYF. As DNA, the CDR3 is TGTGCCACCAGTGACCTTACAGGGGGCGTGGGTCCAGGGACCCAGTACTTC.

V is TRBV7-9 and J is TRBJ2-3; possibly TRBD1 for D (6 bases). Germline V gene data show CDR1 as SEHNR and CDR2 as FQNEAQ (reference sequence). V shed 2 bases and J shed 2 bases, with 11 bases lying between them. The CDR3 is 15 amino acids. As DNA, the CDR3 is TGTGCCAGCAGCTTATATGGGGGCCCCACAGATACGCAGTATTTT. This encodes CASSLYGGPTDTQYF.

This clonotype has a handful of counts. The J gene is TRBJ2-5, the V gene TRBV7-2; TRBD2 might be the D (8 bases). The V gene's germline CDR1 is SGHTA and CDR2 FQGNSA. The ends were cut back, 5 bases at V and 4 bases at J, with 17 bases in the middle. This CDR3 has 15 residues. The CDR3 spells CASSTRGRGAETQYF. The CDR3 bases are TGTGCCAGCAGCACTAGGGGGCGGGGGGCAGAGACCCAGTACTTC.

Only a few counts were recorded for this clonotype. The chain is built from TRBV30 and TRBJ2-5; D call uncertain. The CDR3 consists of 11 residues. Germline loops: CDR1 GTSNPN, CDR2 SVGIG (reference sequence). V lost 3 bases and J lost 5, with 7 bases in between. This CDR3 reads CAWSIGETQYF. The CDR3 DNA follows: TGTGCCTGGAGCATAGGGGAGACCCAGTACTTC.

This clonotype was seen a few times. The chain uses TRBV12-3 or TRBV12-4 and TRBJ1-2; the D gene is possibly TRBD1 (5 bases). V was clipped by 4 bases and J by 5 bases, with 11 bases between them. This CDR3 spans 13 amino acids. CDR3 loop: CASSSGLAYGYTF. CDR3 nucleotides: TGTGCCAGCAGTTCGGGGCTGGCTTATGGCTACACCTTC.

As to this clonotype: This may arise from a read error, as a much more abundant clone is one base away. The chain uses TRBV2 and TRBJ1-5; possibly TRBD1 for D (5 bases). CDR1 and CDR2 from the germline V gene are SNHLY and FYNNEI. The V gene lost 3 bases and the J gene lost 1 base, with 7 bases spanning the gap. The CDR3 sequence is 14 residues long. Here the CDR3 DNA reads TGTGCCAGCAGTGAGGGGGACAGCAATCAGCCCCAGCATTTT. Translating gives CASSEGDSNQPQHF.

The chain uses TRBV4-2 and TRBJ1-2; D may be TRBD1 (6 bases). The CDR3 contains 15 residues. V was trimmed by 0 bases and J by 4 bases, leaving 12 bases between them. CDR1 is LGHNA and CDR2 is YNFKEQ in the germline V gene. The CDR3 region has the DNA TGTGCCAGCAGCCAAGATCTAGGGGGAGTCTATGGCTACACCTTC. Its translation: CASSQDLGGVYGYTF.

The chain is built from TRBV6-2 or TRBV6-3 and TRBJ1-1; a possible D gene is TRBD1 (5 bases). The CDR3 contains 13 residues. Trimming pared 4 bases from V and 5 bases from J, leaving 11 bases between. CDR1 MNHEY and CDR2 SVGEGT come from the germline V gene. The CDR3 DNA sequence: TGTGCCAGCAGTTCACGACAGACGACTGAAGCTTTCTTT. Residues: CASSSRQTTEAFF.

J is TRBJ1-1 and V is TRBV18; possibly TRBD1 for D (5 bases). The V gene lost 4 bases and the J gene lost 0 bases, with 12 bases spanning the gap. Germline values: CDR1 KGHSH, CDR2 LQKENI. The CDR3 length is 15 residues. This CDR3 reads CASSQGSWMNTEAFF. In nucleotides, the CDR3 is TGTGCCAGCTCACAGGGGAGTTGGATGAACACTGAAGCTTTCTTT.